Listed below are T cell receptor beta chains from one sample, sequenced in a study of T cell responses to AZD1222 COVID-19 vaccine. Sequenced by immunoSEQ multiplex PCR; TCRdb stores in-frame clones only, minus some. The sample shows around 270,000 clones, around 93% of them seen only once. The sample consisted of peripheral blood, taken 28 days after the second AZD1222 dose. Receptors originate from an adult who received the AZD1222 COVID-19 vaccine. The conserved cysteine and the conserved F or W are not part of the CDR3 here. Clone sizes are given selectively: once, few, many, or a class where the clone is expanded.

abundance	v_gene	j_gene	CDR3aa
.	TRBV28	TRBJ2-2	ASSTPFYTGELF
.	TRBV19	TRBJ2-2	ASTVAGGELF
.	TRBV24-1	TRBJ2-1	ATTKASGEQF
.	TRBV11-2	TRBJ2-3	ASSLIPGGGQY
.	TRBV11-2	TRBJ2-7	ASSPRNRGPSYEQY
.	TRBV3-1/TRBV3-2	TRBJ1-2	ASSRDSLGGYGYT
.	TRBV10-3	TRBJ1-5	AINQDRDRQPQH
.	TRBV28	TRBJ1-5	ASSGTYQPQH
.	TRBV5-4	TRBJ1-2	ASTLLQGEYGYT
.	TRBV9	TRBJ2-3	ASSVAIVSTDTQY
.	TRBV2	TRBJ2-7	ASRGGSYEQY
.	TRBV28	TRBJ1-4	ASSFRTNEKLF
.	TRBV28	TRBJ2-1	ASSPTPGSNEQF
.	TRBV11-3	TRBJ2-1	ASSQTSLGEQF
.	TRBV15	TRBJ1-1	ATSPQGGGNTEAF
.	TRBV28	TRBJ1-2	ASSPPGQGYNYGYT
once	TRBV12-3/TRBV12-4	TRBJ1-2	ASSYRGGLGYT
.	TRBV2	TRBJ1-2	ASSENRGSGYT
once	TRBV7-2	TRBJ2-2	ASSPSGRPNTGELF
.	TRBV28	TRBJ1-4	ASSLGGRVTEKLF
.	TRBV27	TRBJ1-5	ASSSRTGGNQPQH
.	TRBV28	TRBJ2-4	ASSLLDRAKNIQY
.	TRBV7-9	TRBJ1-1	ASSPRLNTEAF
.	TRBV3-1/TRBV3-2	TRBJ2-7	ASSQRGNRGHEQY
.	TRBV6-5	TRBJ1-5	ASDRGGNQPQH
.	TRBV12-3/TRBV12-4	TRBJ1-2	ASSLGSYGYT
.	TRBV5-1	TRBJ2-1	ASSLAPSGPISYNEQF
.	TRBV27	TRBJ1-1	ASSLYGQDTEAF
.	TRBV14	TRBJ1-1	ASSQDRYSPEAF
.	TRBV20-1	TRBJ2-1	SIQDYNEQF
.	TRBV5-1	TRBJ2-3	ASSPGLAGYYTDTQY
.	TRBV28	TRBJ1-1	ACGRDTEAF
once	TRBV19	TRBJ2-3	ASSMGYTGEKAQY
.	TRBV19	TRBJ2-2	ASSIRTGGKIGELF
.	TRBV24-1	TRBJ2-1	ATSDREGEQF
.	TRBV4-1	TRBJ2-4	ASSPWGVAKNIQY
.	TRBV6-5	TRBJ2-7	ASSSGGEQY
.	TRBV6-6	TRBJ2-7	ASSYVTSGAYEQY
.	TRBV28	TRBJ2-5	ASTVGLAGGQETQY
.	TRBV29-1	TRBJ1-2	SVVGAIGANYGYT
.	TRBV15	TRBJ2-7	ATSPTPGRGIEQY